The clone carrying this T cell receptor (beta chain) has a single count. Sequencing was performed with immunoSEQ multiplex PCR; in TCRdb, only in-frame clones are kept and a portion is missing. This table has about 210,000 clones, around 90% appearing once. The data are from a study of blood T cell repertoires in COVID-19. The CDR3 length is 16 residues. Germline V lookup: CDR1 SQVTM, CDR2 ANQGSEA. The germline V and J ends were trimmed by 6 bases and 9 bases, with 24 bases remaining between them. This TCR came from a woman aged 18 to 35 who had recovered from COVID-19. The chain recombines TRBV29-1 with TRBJ1-6, with a possible D match to TRBD1 (5 bases). Sequencing input: PBMCs or T cells enriched from blood (not recorded which). The CDR3 region has the DNA TGCAGCGTGGGGGGTTTTTCGTATCCCGGTATTTCACCCCTCCACTTT. It specifies CSVGGFSYPGISPLHF. The full variable domain, rest sourced from reference TRBV29-1 and TRBJ1-6, is SAVISQKPSRDICQRGTSLTIQCQVDSQVTMMFWYRQQPGQSLTLIATANQGSEATYESGFVIDKFPISRPNLTFSTLTVSNMSPEDSSIYLCSVGGFSYPGISPLHFGNGTRLTVT.